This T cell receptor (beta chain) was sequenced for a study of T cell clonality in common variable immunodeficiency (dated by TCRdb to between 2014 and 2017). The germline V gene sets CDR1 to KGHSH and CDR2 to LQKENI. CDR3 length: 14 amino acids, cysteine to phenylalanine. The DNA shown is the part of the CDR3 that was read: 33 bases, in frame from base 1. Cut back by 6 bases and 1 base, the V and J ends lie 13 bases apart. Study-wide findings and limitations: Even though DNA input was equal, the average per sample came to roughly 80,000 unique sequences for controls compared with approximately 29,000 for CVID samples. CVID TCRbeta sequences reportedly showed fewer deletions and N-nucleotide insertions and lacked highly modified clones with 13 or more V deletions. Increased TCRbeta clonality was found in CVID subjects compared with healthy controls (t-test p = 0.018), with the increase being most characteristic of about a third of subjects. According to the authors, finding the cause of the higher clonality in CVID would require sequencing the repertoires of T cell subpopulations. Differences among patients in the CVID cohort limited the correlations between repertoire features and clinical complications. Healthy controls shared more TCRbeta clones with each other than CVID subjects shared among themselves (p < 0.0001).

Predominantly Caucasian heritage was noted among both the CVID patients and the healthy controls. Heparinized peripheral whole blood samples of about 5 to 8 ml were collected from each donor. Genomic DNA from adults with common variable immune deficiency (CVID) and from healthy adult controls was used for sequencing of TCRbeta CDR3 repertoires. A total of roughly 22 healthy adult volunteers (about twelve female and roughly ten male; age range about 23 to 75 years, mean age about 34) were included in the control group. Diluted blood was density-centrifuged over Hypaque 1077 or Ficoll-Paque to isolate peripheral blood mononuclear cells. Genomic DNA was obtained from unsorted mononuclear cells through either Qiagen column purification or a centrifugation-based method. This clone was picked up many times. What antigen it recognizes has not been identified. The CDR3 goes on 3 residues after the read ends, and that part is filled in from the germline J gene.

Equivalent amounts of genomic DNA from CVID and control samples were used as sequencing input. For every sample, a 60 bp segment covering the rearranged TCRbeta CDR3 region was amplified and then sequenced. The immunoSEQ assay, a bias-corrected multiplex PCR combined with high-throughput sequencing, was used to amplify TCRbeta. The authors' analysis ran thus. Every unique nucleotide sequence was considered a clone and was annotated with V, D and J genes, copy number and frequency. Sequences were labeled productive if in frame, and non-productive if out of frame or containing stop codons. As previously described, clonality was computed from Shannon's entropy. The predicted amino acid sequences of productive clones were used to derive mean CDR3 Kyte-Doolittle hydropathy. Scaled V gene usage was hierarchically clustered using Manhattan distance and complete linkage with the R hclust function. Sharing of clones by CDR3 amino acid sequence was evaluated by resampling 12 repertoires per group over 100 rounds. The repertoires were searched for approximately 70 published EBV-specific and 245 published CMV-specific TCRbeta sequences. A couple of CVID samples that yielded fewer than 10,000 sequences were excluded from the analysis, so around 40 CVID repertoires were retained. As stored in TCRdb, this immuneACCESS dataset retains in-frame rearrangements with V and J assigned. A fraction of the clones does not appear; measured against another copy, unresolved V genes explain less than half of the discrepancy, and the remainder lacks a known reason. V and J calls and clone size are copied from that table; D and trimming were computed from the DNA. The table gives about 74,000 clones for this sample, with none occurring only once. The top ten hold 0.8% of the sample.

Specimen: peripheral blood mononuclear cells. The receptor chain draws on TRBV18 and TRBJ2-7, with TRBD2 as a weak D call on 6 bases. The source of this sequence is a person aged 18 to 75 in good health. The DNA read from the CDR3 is TGTGCCAGCTCCCCATTAGCGGAATCCTACGAG. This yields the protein CASSPLAESYE. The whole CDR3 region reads CASSPLAESYEQYF.